This TCR beta chain was observed in a study of cytomegalovirus exposure and HLA in healthy donors. The germline V gene encodes CDR1 LGHNA and CDR2 YNFKEQ. The germline V and J ends were trimmed by 3 bases and 7 bases, with 19 bases remaining between them. The CDR3 is 15 residues long. The PCR contained 60 Vbeta and 13 Jbeta primers. Method: immunoSEQ multiplex PCR; TCRdb's copy keeps in-frame clones and lacks some. Here the sample table reports fewer than 85,000 clones. This TCR derives from a man between 25 and 39 years old in good health and CMV-seronegative. The V gene is TRBV4-2, the J gene TRBJ2-7; D is possibly TRBD1 (5 bases). The sequenced material came from PBMCs. Here the CDR3 reads CASSQDFIRAGEQYF. The CDR3 nucleotides are TGTGCCAGCAGCCAGGATTTCATCAGGGCTGGAGAGCAGTACTTC.